Presented here are 13 T cell receptor beta chains from one specimen sequenced in a study of OX40 agonist ivuxolimab in advanced cancers. Using immunoSEQ multiplex PCR, the repertoire was profiled, and TCRdb retains in-frame clones only, with some absent. This table holds 50,000 to 70,000 clones, around 90% found once. The sequenced sample was CD4+ or CD8+ T cells sorted from blood, obtained in a trial of the OX40 agonist ivuxolimab. The receptors derive from an adult with an advanced solid tumor such as melanoma, head and neck, liver or kidney cancer.

The chain recombines TRBV27 with TRBJ2-1; the match to TRBD2 covers 9 bases. V shed 5 bases, J shed 14 bases, and the junction held 13 bases outside the gene matches. CDR1 MNHEY and CDR2 SMNVEV come from the germline V gene (reference sequence). The CDR3 consists of 14 residues. CDR3 coding DNA: TGTGCCAGCAGTACCACTATACTAGCGGGTACCGAGTTCTTC. Translated, it gives CASSTTILAGTEFF.

This rearrangement joins TRBV28 to TRBJ1-2, with 9 bases aligning to TRBD1. CDR1 is MDHEN, CDR2 SYDVKM, per germline. Trimming removed 5 bases from V and 8 bases from J; junction bases left unmatched: 6. The CDR3 is made up of 13 amino acids. CDR3 coding DNA: TGTGCCAGCAGTCCCTGGACAGGGGAGGGCTACACCTTC. Amino acid sequence: CASSPWTGEGYTF.

The chain recombines TRBV6-1 with TRBJ2-3, with D unclear. The CDR3 loop spans 14 amino acids. Per the germline V gene, CDR1 is MNHNS and CDR2 is SASEGT. V lost 3 bases and J lost 7, with 14 bases in between. The CDR3 here is CASSDLGSGNTQYF. The CDR3 nucleotides read TGTGCCAGCAGTGATTTGGGATCCGGCAATACGCAGTATTTT.

V is TRBV25-1 and J is TRBJ2-2, with 8 bases matching TRBD2. The CDR3 spans 16 residues. Germline values: CDR1 MGHDK, CDR2 SYGVNS. V lost 3 bases and J lost 1; bases outside the gene matches: 4. The CDR3 DNA reads as TGTGCCAGCAGTGACAAAGCGGGAGAGAACACCGGGGAGCTGTTTTTT. Amino acid sequence: CASSDKAGENTGELFF.

The chain recombines TRBV28 with TRBJ2-2, with 8 nucleotides matching TRBD2. The CDR3 consists of 17 residues. The V and J ends lost 5 bases and 1 base, in that order; junction bases with no gene match: 9. Germline V gene data show CDR1 as MDHEN and CDR2 as SYDVKM. CDR3 DNA: TGTGCCAGCAGTACTCCCCCGGGGGGGTGGAACACCGGGGAGCTGTTTTTT. This gives the protein CASSTPPGGWNTGELFF.

V and J are TRBV5-1 and TRBJ2-1; 11 positions agree with TRBD2. The V gene end was trimmed by 0 bases and the J gene end by 10 bases; junction bases not matched to a gene: 6. The CDR3 contains 15 residues. Germline-derived CDR1 and CDR2 are SGHRS and YFSETQ. The CDR3 is CASSLGTSGHREQFF. The CDR3 DNA follows: TGCGCCAGCAGCTTGGGGACTAGCGGGCACAGGGAGCAGTTCTTC. The variable domain in full, completed from reference TRBV5-1 and TRBJ2-1, reads KAGVTQTPRYLIKTRGQQVTLSCSPISGHRSVSWYQQTPGQGLQFLFEYFSETQRNKGNFPGRFSGRQFSNSRSEMNVSTLELGDSALYLCASSLGTSGHREQFFGPGTRLTVL.

The genes are TRBV28 and TRBJ2-1; the D call may be TRBD1 or TRBD2 (5 bases each). This CDR3 region has 14 residues. Per the germline V gene, CDR1 is MDHEN and CDR2 is SYDVKM. The V and J ends lost 3 bases and 10 bases respectively, with 16 bases between them. The CDR3 DNA reads as TGTGCCAGCAGTTTGTTTCGGGAAGGGACGGAGCAGTTCTTC. It translates to CASSLFREGTEQFF.

This clone has a single count. This CDR3 reads CASSLASGQGPYTEAFF. For the CDR3, the DNA is TGCGCCAGCAGCTTGGCCTCTGGACAGGGCCCTTATACTGAAGCTTTCTTT. The chain recombines TRBV5-1 with TRBJ1-1, with 8 nucleotides matching TRBD1. The CDR3 runs 17 residues. Germline V gene data show CDR1 as SGHRS and CDR2 as YFSETQ. J gave up 5 bases and V 0 bases, and 12 bases lay outside the gene matches.

The chain employs TRBV30 and TRBJ2-7; the D is unclear. Trimming removed 0 bases at V and 5 bases at J, with 8 bases between. Germline V lookup: CDR1 GTSNPN, CDR2 SVGIG (reference sequence). The CDR3 loop spans 12 amino acids. The CDR3 region has the DNA TGTGCCTGGAGTGTAATGGGGAACGAGCAGTACTTC. Amino acids: CAWSVMGNEQYF.

The V gene is TRBV7-8, the J gene TRBJ1-1; the D is unclear. Per germline, CDR1 SGHVS and CDR2 FQNEAQ. V was shortened by 2 bases and J by 5 bases, with 12 bases between the two germline ends. The CDR3 extends over 14 amino acids. The CDR3 is CASSLRAVRTEAFF. In DNA form, the CDR3 reads TGTGCCAGCAGCTTAAGGGCAGTTAGGACTGAAGCTTTCTTT. The entire variable domain, with the rest obtained from reference TRBV7-8 and TRBJ1-1, is as follows: GAGVSQSPRYKVAKRGQDVALRCDPISGHVSLFWYQQALGQGPEFLTYFQNEAQLDKSGLPSDRFFAERPEGSVSTLKIQRTQQEDSAVYLCASSLRAVRTEAFFGQGTRLTVV.

The chain employs TRBV5-6 and TRBJ2-2; D unresolved. The CDR3 length is 12 residues. Germline V gene sequence: CDR1 SGHDT, CDR2 YYEEEE. With 2 bases removed from V and 6 bases from J, the gap between germline ends came to 5 bases. CDR3 residues: CASSFGAGELFF. CDR3 DNA: TGTGCCAGCAGCTTCGGAGCCGGGGAGCTGTTTTTT. Based on the CDR3 plus reference TRBV5-6 and TRBJ2-2, the full variable domain is DAGVTQSPTHLIKTRGQQVTLRCSPKSGHDTVSWYQQALGQGPQFIFQYYEEEERQRGNFPDRFSGHQFPNYSSELNVNALLLGDSALYLCASSFGAGELFFGEGSRLTVL.

The chain joins TRBV7-9 to TRBJ1-1; the D is unclear. CDR3 length: 17 amino acids. The germline CDR1 and CDR2 sequences are SEHNR and FQNEAQ (reference sequence). With 0 bases removed from V and 3 bases from J, the gap between germline ends came to 17 bases. CDR3 sequence: CASSLAYRGEKDTEAFF. CDR3 coding DNA: TGTGCCAGCAGCTTAGCCTACCGCGGGGAGAAGGACACTGAAGCTTTCTTT.

The chain uses TRBV7-8 and TRBJ1-2; 11 bases agree with TRBD1. The trim removed 5 bases at V and 4 bases at J, leaving 12 bases unmatched. The CDR3 runs 17 residues. Germline V CDR1 and CDR2: SGHVS, FQNEAQ. CDR3 residues: CASSPLLGQGVFYGYTF. DNA of the CDR3: TGTGCCAGCAGCCCCTTATTGGGACAGGGGGTTTTCTATGGCTACACCTTC.